The 11 T cell receptor beta chains listed next were all sequenced from one sample in a study of T cell responses to AZD1222 COVID-19 vaccine. TCRdb keeps only in-frame clones here, not all; method: immunoSEQ multiplex PCR. Of over 85,000 clones listed, roughly four fifths are singletons. The sequenced sample was peripheral blood, obtained on day 0 of AZD1222 vaccination. These receptors were taken from an adult in good health.

In its sample, this clone is medium-sized (0.01 to 0.1%). This chain links TRBV4-3 with TRBJ1-5; no clear D gene. V gave up 0 bases and J gave up 9 bases, with 15 bases separating them. In germline, CDR1 is LGHNA, CDR2 YSLEER. This CDR3 is built from 15 residues. As DNA, the CDR3 is TGCGCCAGCAGCCAAGATCGTGGCAGCTTTGCGCCCCAGCATTTT. Protein: CASSQDRGSFAPQHF.

The CDR3 coding sequence is TGTGCCAGCAGTACACTCGTAAGACACGGAAACACTGAAGCTTTCTTT. Residues: CASSTLVRHGNTEAFF. The gene calls are TRBV28 and TRBJ1-1; D gene ambiguous. Germline V CDR1 and CDR2: MDHEN, SYDVKM. Trimming took off 5 bases at V and 2 bases at J, with 18 bases between the two ends. CDR3 length: 16 amino acids.

This clone was seen only a few times. The J gene is TRBJ1-4, the V gene TRBV5-1, with D perhaps TRBD1 (5 bases). Germline V gene data show CDR1 as SGHRS and CDR2 as YFSETQ. The V end was cut by 2 bases, the J end by 4 bases, with 9 bases between. CDR3 length equals 14 residues. The CDR3 bases are TGCGCCAGCAGCTTAGCGCAGGGTAATGAAAAACTGTTTTTT. Its translation is CASSLAQGNEKLFF.

The chain carries TRBV19 and TRBJ2-5; D remains unclear. Germline V CDR1 and CDR2: LNHDA, SQIVND (reference sequence). This CDR3 spans 12 amino acids. Deletions cut 6 bases from V and 1 base from J, with 6 bases between. The CDR3 loop reads CASSETQETQYF. Written as DNA, the CDR3 is TGTGCCAGTAGCGAGACCCAAGAGACCCAGTACTTC.

The chain is built from TRBV18 and TRBJ2-7, with a tentative D call TRBD1 (6 bases). Trimming removed 8 bases at V and 0 bases at J, with 17 bases between. This CDR3 region has 15 residues. Germline V gene data show CDR1 as KGHSH and CDR2 as LQKENI. For the CDR3, the DNA is TGTGCCAGCGCTCCTACAGGGACCCACTCCTACGAGCAGTACTTC. It codes for CASAPTGTHSYEQYF.

V usage is TRBV5-1 and J usage is TRBJ1-1, with a weak D call TRBD1 (5 bases). The V and J ends lost 1 base and 5 bases respectively, with 9 bases between them. The length of the CDR3 is 13 residues. CDR1 SGHRS and CDR2 YFSETQ come from the germline V gene. CDR3 sequence: CASSLQGETEAFF. The CDR3 DNA reads as TGCGCCAGCAGCTTGCAAGGGGAGACTGAAGCTTTCTTT.

The rearrangement joins TRBV27 to TRBJ1-1; no clear D gene. CDR3 length: 15 amino acids. Germline CDR1 and CDR2: MNHEY and SMNVEV (reference sequence). The V end lost 6 bases, the J end lost 1 base, and 15 bases lay between the germline ends. CDR3 residues: CASRSWGFENTEAFF. The CDR3 DNA is TGTGCCAGCAGATCGTGGGGTTTCGAGAACACTGAAGCTTTCTTT.

This chain links TRBV7-2 with TRBJ2-7; D uncertain. The germline gives CDR1 SGHTA, CDR2 FQGNSA. Trimming cost V 1 base and J 2 bases, with 15 bases left between them. This CDR3 contains 16 residues. The CDR3 here is CASSLEVGSAAYEQYF. The CDR3, as DNA: TGTGCCAGCAGCTTAGAAGTGGGCAGTGCCGCCTACGAGCAGTACTTC.

The chain recombines TRBV20-1 with TRBJ2-7; D is unresolved. This CDR3 contains 10 residues. Between the trimmed V and J ends, which lost 5 bases and 9 bases, there was a span of 11 bases. CDR1 and CDR2 (germline): DFQATT, SNEGSKA (reference sequence). For the CDR3, the DNA is TGCAGTGCTGGGAACCATCGGCAGTACTTC. Translation gives CSAGNHRQYF.

This clone is a singleton in its sample. The chain links TRBV6-5 to TRBJ1-2; TRBD1 matches 12 bases. This CDR3 is 15 amino acids long. CDR1 and CDR2 from the germline V gene are MNHEY and SVGAGI. V gave up 5 bases and J gave up 2 bases; unmatched junction bases: 3. This chain's CDR3 is CASSPGTGGNYGYTF. Written as DNA, the CDR3 is TGTGCCAGCAGTCCTGGGACAGGGGGCAACTATGGCTACACCTTC.

The chain has TRBV18 and TRBJ2-2, with 7 positions matching TRBD1. The CDR3 length is 15 residues. Losses at the gene ends were 5 bases for V and 7 bases for J; bases not matched to a gene: 10. CDR1 KGHSH and CDR2 LQKENI come from the germline V gene. The CDR3 nucleotides read TGTGCCAGCTCAAGCAGGAAGGGGGCTGTCGGGGAGCTGTTTTTT. It specifies CASSSRKGAVGELFF.